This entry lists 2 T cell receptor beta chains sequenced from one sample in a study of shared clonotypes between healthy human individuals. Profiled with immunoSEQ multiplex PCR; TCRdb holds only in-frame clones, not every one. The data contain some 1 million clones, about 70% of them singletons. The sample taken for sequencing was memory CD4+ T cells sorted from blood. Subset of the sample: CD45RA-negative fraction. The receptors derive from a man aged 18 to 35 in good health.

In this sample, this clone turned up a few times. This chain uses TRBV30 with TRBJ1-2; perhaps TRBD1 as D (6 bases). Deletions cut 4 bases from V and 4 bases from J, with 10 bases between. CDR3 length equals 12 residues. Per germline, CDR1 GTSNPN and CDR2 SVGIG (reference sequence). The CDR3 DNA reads TGTGCCTGGATGGTGGGGGCCTATGGCTACACCTTC. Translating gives CAWMVGAYGYTF.

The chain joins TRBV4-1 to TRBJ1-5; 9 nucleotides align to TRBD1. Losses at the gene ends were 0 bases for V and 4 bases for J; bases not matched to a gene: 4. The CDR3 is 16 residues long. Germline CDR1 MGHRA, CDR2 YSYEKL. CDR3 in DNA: TGCGCCAGCAGCCAAGATCCGGGACAGGGAAATCAGCCCCAGCATTTT. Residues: CASSQDPGQGNQPQHF.